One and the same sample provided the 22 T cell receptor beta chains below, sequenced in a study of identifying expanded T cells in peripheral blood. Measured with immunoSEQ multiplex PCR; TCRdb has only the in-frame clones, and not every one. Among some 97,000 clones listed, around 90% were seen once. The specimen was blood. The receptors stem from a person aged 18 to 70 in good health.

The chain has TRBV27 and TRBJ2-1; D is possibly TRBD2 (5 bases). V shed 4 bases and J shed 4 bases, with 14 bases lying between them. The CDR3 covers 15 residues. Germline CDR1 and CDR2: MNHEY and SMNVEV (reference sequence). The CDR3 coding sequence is TGTGCCAGCAGTTGGGGAGACATCTCTTACAATGAGCAGTTCTTC. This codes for CASSWGDISYNEQFF.

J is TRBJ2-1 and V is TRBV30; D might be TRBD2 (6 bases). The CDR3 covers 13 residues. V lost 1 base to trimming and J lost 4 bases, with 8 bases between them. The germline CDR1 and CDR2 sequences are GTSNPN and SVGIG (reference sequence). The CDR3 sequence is CAWSGDFYNEQFF. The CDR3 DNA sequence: TGTGCCTGGAGTGGGGACTTTTACAATGAGCAGTTCTTC.

The CDR3 spells CASSPQGGTGAAGELFF. The CDR3 DNA reads as TGTGCCAGCAGCCCCCAGGGCGGGACAGGGGCTGCCGGGGAGCTGTTTTTT. The V and J genes are TRBV7-9 and TRBJ2-2, with 10 nucleotides matching TRBD1. Unmatched junction bases numbered 12, after V lost 5 bases and J lost 6 bases. Per germline, CDR1 SEHNR and CDR2 FQNEAQ (reference sequence). The CDR3 covers 17 residues.

This CDR3 is CASSPTGNNYNEQFF. The CDR3 bases are TGTGCCAGCAGTCCCACAGGGAATAACTACAATGAGCAGTTCTTC. The V and J genes are TRBV7-9 and TRBJ2-1; TRBD1 is a possible D gene (6 bases). Germline lookup yields CDR1 SEHNR and CDR2 FQNEAQ (reference sequence). The CDR3 extends over 15 amino acids. With 6 bases removed from V and 3 bases from J, the gap between germline ends came to 15 bases.

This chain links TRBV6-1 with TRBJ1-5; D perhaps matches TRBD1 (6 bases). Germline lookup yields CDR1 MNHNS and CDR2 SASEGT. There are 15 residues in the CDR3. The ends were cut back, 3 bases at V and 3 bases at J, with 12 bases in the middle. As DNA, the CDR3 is TGTGCCAGCAGTGACCTGGACAGTTACAATCAGCCCCAGCATTTT. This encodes CASSDLDSYNQPQHF.

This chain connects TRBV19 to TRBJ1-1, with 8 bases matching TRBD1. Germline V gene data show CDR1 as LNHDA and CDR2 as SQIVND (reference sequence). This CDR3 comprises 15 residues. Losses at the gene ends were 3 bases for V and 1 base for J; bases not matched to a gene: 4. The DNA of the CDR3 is TGTGCCAGTAGTATCGGGACAGGTACGAACACTGAAGCTTTCTTT. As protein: CASSIGTGTNTEAFF.

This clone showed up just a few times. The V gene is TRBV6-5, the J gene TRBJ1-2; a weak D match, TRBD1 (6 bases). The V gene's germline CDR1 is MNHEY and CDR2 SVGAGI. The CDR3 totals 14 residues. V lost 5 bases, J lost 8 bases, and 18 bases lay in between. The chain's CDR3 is CASSRSTGSLGYTF. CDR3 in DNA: TGTGCCAGCAGTAGATCGACAGGTTCCTTGGGCTACACCTTC.

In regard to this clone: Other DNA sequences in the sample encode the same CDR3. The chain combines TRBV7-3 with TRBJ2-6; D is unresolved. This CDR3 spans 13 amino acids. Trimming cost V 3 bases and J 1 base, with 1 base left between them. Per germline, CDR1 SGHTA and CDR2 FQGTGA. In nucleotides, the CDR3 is TGTGCCAGCAGCTTTTCTGGGGCCAACGTCCTGACTTTC. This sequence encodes CASSFSGANVLTF.

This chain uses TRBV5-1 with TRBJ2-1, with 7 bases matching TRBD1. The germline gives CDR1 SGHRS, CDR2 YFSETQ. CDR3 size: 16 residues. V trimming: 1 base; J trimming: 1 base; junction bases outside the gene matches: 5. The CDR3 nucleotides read TGCGCCAGCAGCTTGTTAGGGACAGCATCCTACAATGAGCAGTTCTTC. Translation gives CASSLLGTASYNEQFF.

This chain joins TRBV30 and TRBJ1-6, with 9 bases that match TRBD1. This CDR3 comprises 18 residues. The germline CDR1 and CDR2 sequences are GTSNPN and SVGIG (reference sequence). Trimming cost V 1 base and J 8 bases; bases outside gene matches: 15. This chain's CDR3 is CAWSAKGANRGRYSPLHF. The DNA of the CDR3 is TGTGCCTGGAGTGCTAAGGGGGCTAACAGGGGGCGATATTCACCCCTCCACTTT.

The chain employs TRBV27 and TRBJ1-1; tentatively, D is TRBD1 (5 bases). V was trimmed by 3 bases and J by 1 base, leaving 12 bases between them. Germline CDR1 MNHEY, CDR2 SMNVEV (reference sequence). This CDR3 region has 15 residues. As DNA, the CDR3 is TGTGCCAGCAGTTTTTCCGCGGGACCGAACACTGAAGCTTTCTTT. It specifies CASSFSAGPNTEAFF.

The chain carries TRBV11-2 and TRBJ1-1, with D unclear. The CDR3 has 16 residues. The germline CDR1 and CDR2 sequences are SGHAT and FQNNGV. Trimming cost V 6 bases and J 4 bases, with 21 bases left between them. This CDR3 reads CASRSWDYLRSTEAFF. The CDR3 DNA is TGTGCCAGCAGATCGTGGGATTATTTGAGAAGCACTGAAGCTTTCTTT.

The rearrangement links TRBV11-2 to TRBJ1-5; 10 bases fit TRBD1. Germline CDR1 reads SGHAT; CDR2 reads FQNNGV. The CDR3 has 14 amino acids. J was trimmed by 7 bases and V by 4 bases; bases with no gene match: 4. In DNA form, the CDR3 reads TGTGCCAGCAGCTCGACAGGGGGCGGACAGCCCCAGCATTTT. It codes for CASSSTGGGQPQHF.

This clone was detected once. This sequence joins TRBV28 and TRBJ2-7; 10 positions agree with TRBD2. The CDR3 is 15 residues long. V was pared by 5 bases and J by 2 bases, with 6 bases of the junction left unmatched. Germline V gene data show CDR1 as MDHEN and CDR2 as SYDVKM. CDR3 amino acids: CASSILAGGAYEQYF. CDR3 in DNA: TGTGCCAGCAGTATATTAGCGGGGGGCGCCTACGAGCAGTACTTC.

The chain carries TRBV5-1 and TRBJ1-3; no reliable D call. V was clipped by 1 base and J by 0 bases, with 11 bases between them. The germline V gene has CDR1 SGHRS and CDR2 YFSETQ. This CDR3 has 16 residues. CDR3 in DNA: TGCGCCAGCAGCTTGCGCCCGGGGAGCTCTGGAAACACCATATATTTT. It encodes CASSLRPGSSGNTIYF.

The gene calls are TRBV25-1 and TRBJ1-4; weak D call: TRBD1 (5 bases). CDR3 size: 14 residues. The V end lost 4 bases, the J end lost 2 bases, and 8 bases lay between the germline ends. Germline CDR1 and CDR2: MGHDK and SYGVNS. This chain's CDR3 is CASSGGGTNEKLFF. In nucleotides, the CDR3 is TGTGCCAGCAGTGGCGGGGGGACTAATGAAAAACTGTTTTTT.

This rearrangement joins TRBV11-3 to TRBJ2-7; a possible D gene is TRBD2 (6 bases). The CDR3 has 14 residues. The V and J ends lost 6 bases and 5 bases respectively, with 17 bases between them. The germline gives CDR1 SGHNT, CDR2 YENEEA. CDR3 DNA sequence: TGTGCCAGCAGACGTCGACTAGGAGGGAACGAGCAGTACTTC. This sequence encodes CASRRRLGGNEQYF.

The chain's CDR3 is CASSVAGGGTGELFF. CDR3 coding DNA: TGTGCCAGCAGCGTGGCAGGGGGCGGCACCGGGGAGCTGTTTTTT. This chain uses TRBV9 with TRBJ2-2, with TRBD1 matching over 8 bases. V lost 2 bases and J lost 4; bases outside the gene matches: 4. The CDR3 is made up of 15 amino acids. In germline, CDR1 is SGDLS, CDR2 YYNGEE.

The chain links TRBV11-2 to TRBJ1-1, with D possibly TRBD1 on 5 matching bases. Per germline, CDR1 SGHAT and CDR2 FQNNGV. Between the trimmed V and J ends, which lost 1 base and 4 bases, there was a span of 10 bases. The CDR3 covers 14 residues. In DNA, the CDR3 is TGTGCCAGCAGCTTAGCGTCGGGACTCACTGAAGCTTTCTTT. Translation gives CASSLASGLTEAFF.

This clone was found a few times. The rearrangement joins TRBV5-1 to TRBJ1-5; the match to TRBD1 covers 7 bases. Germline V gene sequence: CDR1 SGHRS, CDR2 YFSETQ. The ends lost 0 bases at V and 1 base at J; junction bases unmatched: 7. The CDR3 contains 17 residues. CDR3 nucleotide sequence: TGCGCCAGCAGCTTGGATCCGACAGGGCGAAGCAATCAGCCCCAGCATTTT. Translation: CASSLDPTGRSNQPQHF.

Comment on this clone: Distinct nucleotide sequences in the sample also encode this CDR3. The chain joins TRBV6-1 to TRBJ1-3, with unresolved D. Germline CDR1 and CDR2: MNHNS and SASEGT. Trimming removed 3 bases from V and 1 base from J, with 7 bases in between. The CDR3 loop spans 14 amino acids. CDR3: CASSEGGSGNTIYF. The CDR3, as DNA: TGTGCCAGCAGTGAGGGAGGATCTGGAAACACCATATATTTT.

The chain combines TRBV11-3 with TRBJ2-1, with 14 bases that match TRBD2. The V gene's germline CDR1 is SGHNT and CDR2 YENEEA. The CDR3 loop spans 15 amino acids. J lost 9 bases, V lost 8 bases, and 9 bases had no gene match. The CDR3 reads CASRRGLAGVSEQFF. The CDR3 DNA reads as TGTGCCAGCCGCCGGGGACTAGCGGGAGTGAGTGAGCAGTTCTTC.